A selection of T cell receptor beta chains follows, all from one sample in a study of CD8+ T cells in alopecia areata. Method: immunoSEQ multiplex PCR; TCRdb's copy keeps in-frame clones and lacks some. The sample includes under 300,000 clones, around 67% of them seen just once. The specimen comprised CD4+ T cells sorted from blood, sampled at week 0. These receptors all come from a human donor with alopecia areata. The CDR3 runs from the conserved cysteine through the conserved F or W. A D gene is named only where the DNA matches it firmly. A row's size may be missing; if present it is once, few, many or a size class.

cdr3_length: 14
d_call: TRBD2
clone_size: few
v_call: TRBV30
j_call: TRBJ2-5
cdr3_nt: TGTGCTCGATCCAAGCGGGGCTTACAAGAGACCCAGTACTTC
cdr3_aa: CARSKRGLQETQYF

cdr3_length: 13
d_call: NA
clone_size: few
v_call: TRBV28
j_call: TRBJ1-2
cdr3_nt: TGTGCCAGCAGTCTGGGACACATCTATGGCTACACCTTC
cdr3_aa: CASSLGHIYGYTF

cdr3_length: 13
d_call: NA
clone_size: few
v_call: TRBV28
j_call: TRBJ1-2
cdr3_nt: TGTGCCAGCAGTCCAACCGGGGATTATGGCTACACCTTC
cdr3_aa: CASSPTGDYGYTF

cdr3_length: 14
d_call: TRBD1
clone_size: few
v_call: TRBV15
j_call: TRBJ2-4
cdr3_nt: TGTGCCACCAGCAGTGGGGACAGGGAGGACATTCAGTACTTC
cdr3_aa: CATSSGDREDIQYF

cdr3_length: 16
d_call: TRBD1
clone_size: NA
v_call: TRBV15
j_call: TRBJ2-3
cdr3_nt: TGTGCCACCAGCCACAGGGACAGGCCAGGCACAGATACGCAGTATTTT
cdr3_aa: CATSHRDRPGTDTQYF

cdr3_length: 14
d_call: NA
clone_size: NA
v_call: TRBV23-1
j_call: TRBJ1-5
cdr3_nt: TGCGCCAGCAGTCATGGTGAGCTAAATCAGCCCCAGCATTTT
cdr3_aa: CASSHGELNQPQHF

cdr3_length: 10
d_call: NA
clone_size: few
v_call: TRBV29-1
j_call: TRBJ2-5
cdr3_nt: TGCAGCTCAGGTGGAGAGACCCAGTACTTC
cdr3_aa: CSSGGETQYF

cdr3_length: 14
d_call: NA
clone_size: NA
v_call: TRBV15
j_call: TRBJ1-6
cdr3_nt: TGTGCCACCAGCACCCCCCGGCAGGATTCACCCCTCCACTTT
cdr3_aa: CATSTPRQDSPLHF

cdr3_length: 13
d_call: NA
clone_size: NA
v_call: TRBV30
j_call: TRBJ1-6
cdr3_nt: TGTGCCTGGAGTCCTACAGGGAAATCACCCCTCCACTTT
cdr3_aa: CAWSPTGKSPLHF

cdr3_length: 18
d_call: NA
clone_size: few
v_call: TRBV19
j_call: TRBJ2-6
cdr3_nt: TGTGCCAGTAGTGTTCAGACAGGCTCCGACTCTGGGGCCAACGTCCTGACTTTC
cdr3_aa: CASSVQTGSDSGANVLTF

cdr3_length: 11
d_call: NA
clone_size: NA
v_call: TRBV12-5
j_call: TRBJ1-5
cdr3_nt: TGTGCTAGTGCCAGGGACCGGCCCCAGCATTTT
cdr3_aa: CASARDRPQHF

cdr3_length: 14
d_call: TRBD2
clone_size: once
v_call: TRBV5-4
j_call: TRBJ2-3
cdr3_nt: TGTGCCAGCAGATTGACTAGCGGGGAAGATACGCAGTATTTT
cdr3_aa: CASRLTSGEDTQYF

cdr3_length: 12
d_call: NA
clone_size: NA
v_call: TRBV7-2
j_call: TRBJ1-1
cdr3_nt: TGTGCCAGCAGCTTGCTAAACACTGAAGCTTTCTTT
cdr3_aa: CASSLLNTEAFF

cdr3_length: 16
d_call: NA
clone_size: NA
v_call: TRBV29-1
j_call: TRBJ1-1
cdr3_nt: TGCAGCGGCCGGGACATAAGGGCCCAACTGGGCACTGAAGCTTTCTTT
cdr3_aa: CSGRDIRAQLGTEAFF

cdr3_length: 14
d_call: NA
clone_size: few
v_call: TRBV29-1
j_call: TRBJ2-5
cdr3_nt: TGCAGCGTTGACCCCCCTGGGGTCGGAGAGACCCAGTACTTC
cdr3_aa: CSVDPPGVGETQYF

cdr3_length: 14
d_call: NA
clone_size: once
v_call: TRBV7-9
j_call: TRBJ2-1
cdr3_nt: TGTGCCAGCAGCTTAGGCGGCATCCACAATGAGCAGTTCTTC
cdr3_aa: CASSLGGIHNEQFF

cdr3_length: 15
d_call: NA
clone_size: NA
v_call: TRBV9
j_call: TRBJ1-4
cdr3_nt: TGTGCCAGCAGCGCCCGAGGACGACCTGGGGAAAAACTGTTTTTT
cdr3_aa: CASSARGRPGEKLFF

cdr3_length: 16
d_call: TRBD2
clone_size: NA
v_call: TRBV7-2
j_call: TRBJ2-1
cdr3_nt: TGTGCCAGCAGCTTAGTATCCAGCGGGGGGGCCAATGAGCAGTTCTTC
cdr3_aa: CASSLVSSGGANEQFF

cdr3_length: 15
d_call: NA
clone_size: NA
v_call: TRBV5-1
j_call: TRBJ2-7
cdr3_nt: TGCGCCAGCAGCTTGAGTGTTACAGGGTACTCCGAGCAGTACTTC
cdr3_aa: CASSLSVTGYSEQYF

cdr3_length: 12
d_call: NA
clone_size: NA
v_call: TRBV18
j_call: TRBJ1-1
cdr3_nt: TGTGCCAGCTCACGACGAGGGAGTGAAGCTTTCTTT
cdr3_aa: CASSRRGSEAFF

cdr3_length: 13
d_call: NA
clone_size: NA
v_call: TRBV30
j_call: TRBJ2-1
cdr3_nt: TGTGCCTGGACTGTACCCGAAATGCCCGAGCAGTTCTTC
cdr3_aa: CAWTVPEMPEQFF

cdr3_length: 15
d_call: NA
clone_size: NA
v_call: TRBV5-5
j_call: TRBJ1-5
cdr3_nt: TGTGCCAGCAGCTTCATAAGCCATAGCAATCAGCCCCAGCATTTT
cdr3_aa: CASSFISHSNQPQHF

cdr3_length: 15
d_call: NA
clone_size: NA
v_call: TRBV15
j_call: TRBJ2-1
cdr3_nt: TGTGCCACCAGCTGGACTACCATCTCCTACAATGAGCAGTTCTTC
cdr3_aa: CATSWTTISYNEQFF

cdr3_length: 17
d_call: TRBD1
clone_size: NA
v_call: TRBV30
j_call: TRBJ2-6
cdr3_nt: TGTGCCTGGAGTGGGGGACAGAACTTTGCTGGGGCCAACGTCCTGACTTTC
cdr3_aa: CAWSGGQNFAGANVLTF

cdr3_length: 16
d_call: TRBD2
clone_size: NA
v_call: TRBV27
j_call: TRBJ2-5
cdr3_nt: TGTGCCAGCCGCAGGTCGTTAGCGGGGGAGTCGGAGACCCAGTACTTC
cdr3_aa: CASRRSLAGESETQYF

cdr3_length: 15
d_call: TRBD1
clone_size: NA
v_call: TRBV10-3
j_call: TRBJ2-4
cdr3_nt: TGTGCCATCAGTGAGCCCAGGACAGGGCGAAACATTCAGTACTTC
cdr3_aa: CAISEPRTGRNIQYF

cdr3_length: 14
d_call: NA
clone_size: NA
v_call: TRBV5-6
j_call: TRBJ2-7
cdr3_nt: TGTGCCAGCAGCTTGGAACAAGCCTACGATTGGCAGTACTTC
cdr3_aa: CASSLEQAYDWQYF

cdr3_length: 15
d_call: NA
clone_size: NA
v_call: TRBV29-1
j_call: TRBJ2-7
cdr3_nt: TGCAGCGTTGAAGATCCGGGGGCAAGGGGCCTCGAGCAGTACTTC
cdr3_aa: CSVEDPGARGLEQYF

cdr3_length: 14
d_call: NA
clone_size: NA
v_call: TRBV2
j_call: TRBJ2-1
cdr3_nt: TGTGCCAGCAGTGTCCGAAACAGGGATAGTGAGCAGTTCTTC
cdr3_aa: CASSVRNRDSEQFF

cdr3_length: 13
d_call: NA
clone_size: NA
v_call: TRBV5-6
j_call: TRBJ1-5
cdr3_nt: TGTGCCAGCAGCTTGTTCAGGAATCAGCCCCAGCATTTT
cdr3_aa: CASSLFRNQPQHF

cdr3_length: 15
d_call: NA
clone_size: NA
v_call: TRBV9
j_call: TRBJ2-7
cdr3_nt: TGTGCCAGCAGCGTAGGAATAGGTATGGCCTACGAGCAGTACTTC
cdr3_aa: CASSVGIGMAYEQYF

cdr3_length: 13
d_call: NA
clone_size: NA
v_call: TRBV5-1
j_call: TRBJ2-5
cdr3_nt: TGCGCCAGCACCACGGTTGGTCAAGAGACCCAGTACTTC
cdr3_aa: CASTTVGQETQYF

cdr3_length: 14
d_call: NA
clone_size: NA
v_call: TRBV18
j_call: TRBJ2-3
cdr3_nt: TGTGCCAGCTCACCACCCCGTGGCACAGATACGCAGTATTTT
cdr3_aa: CASSPPRGTDTQYF

cdr3_length: 12
d_call: NA
clone_size: NA
v_call: TRBV30
j_call: TRBJ2-7
cdr3_nt: TGTGCCTGGAGGCAGGGGACCCACGAGCAGTACTTC
cdr3_aa: CAWRQGTHEQYF

cdr3_length: 13
d_call: NA
clone_size: NA
v_call: TRBV29-1
j_call: TRBJ1-1
cdr3_nt: TGCAGCGTCCGGACACCAGAGAACACTGAAGCTTTCTTT
cdr3_aa: CSVRTPENTEAFF

cdr3_length: 14
d_call: NA
clone_size: once
v_call: TRBV7-9
j_call: TRBJ2-2
cdr3_nt: TGTGCCAGTAAAGTTAAGACCTTGTCTGGGGAGCTGTTTTTT
cdr3_aa: CASKVKTLSGELFF

cdr3_length: 14
d_call: TRBD2
clone_size: NA
v_call: TRBV5-6
j_call: TRBJ2-7
cdr3_nt: TGTGCCAGCAGCTTGTTTGCGGGAGCCTCCGGGCAGTACTTC
cdr3_aa: CASSLFAGASGQYF

cdr3_length: 13
d_call: NA
clone_size: NA
v_call: TRBV10-3
j_call: TRBJ2-2
cdr3_nt: TGTGCCATCGGGGTGCCGAACACCGGGGAGCTGTTTTTT
cdr3_aa: CAIGVPNTGELFF

cdr3_length: 13
d_call: NA
clone_size: NA
v_call: TRBV10-2
j_call: TRBJ2-5
cdr3_nt: TGCGCCAGCAGAGCGGGGACACAAGAGACCCAGTACTTC
cdr3_aa: CASRAGTQETQYF

cdr3_length: 13
d_call: NA
clone_size: few
v_call: TRBV7-2
j_call: TRBJ1-1
cdr3_nt: TGTGCCAGCAGCGGACAGCAGGGTACTGAAGCTTTCTTT
cdr3_aa: CASSGQQGTEAFF

cdr3_length: 12
d_call: NA
clone_size: NA
v_call: TRBV9
j_call: TRBJ1-6
cdr3_nt: TGTGCCAGCTCCAGGGATTATTCACCCCTCCACTTT
cdr3_aa: CASSRDYSPLHF

cdr3_length: 13
d_call: NA
clone_size: once
v_call: TRBV6-6
j_call: TRBJ2-6
cdr3_nt: TGTGCCAGCAGACGATCTGGGGCCAACGTCCTGACTTTC
cdr3_aa: CASRRSGANVLTF

cdr3_length: 14
d_call: NA
clone_size: NA
v_call: TRBV27
j_call: TRBJ1-1
cdr3_nt: TGTGCCAGCAGTCCCGTGGGGCAGGGAACTGAAGCTTTCTTT
cdr3_aa: CASSPVGQGTEAFF

cdr3_length: 14
d_call: TRBD1
clone_size: NA
v_call: TRBV7-2
j_call: TRBJ1-1
cdr3_nt: TGTGCCAGCAGCTTGACAGGGAAGAACACTGAAGCTTTCTTT
cdr3_aa: CASSLTGKNTEAFF

cdr3_length: 17
d_call: NA
clone_size: NA
v_call: TRBV27
j_call: TRBJ2-6
cdr3_nt: TGTGCCAGCAGTTTGAGCACATCCCTTGCTGGGGCCAACGTCCTGACTTTC
cdr3_aa: CASSLSTSLAGANVLTF

cdr3_length: 17
d_call: NA
clone_size: NA
v_call: TRBV14
j_call: TRBJ1-2
cdr3_nt: TGTGCCAGCAGCCAACTTGGAGAGGGTAGGGGATATGATGGCTACACCTTC
cdr3_aa: CASSQLGEGRGYDGYTF

cdr3_length: 13
d_call: NA
clone_size: NA
v_call: TRBV6-6
j_call: TRBJ2-7
cdr3_nt: TGTGCCAGCAGTTACTCACACTCCTACGAGCAGTACTTC
cdr3_aa: CASSYSHSYEQYF

cdr3_length: 15
d_call: TRBD1
clone_size: NA
v_call: TRBV9
j_call: TRBJ2-5
cdr3_nt: TGTGCCAGCAGCTCCGGGACAGGAAACCAAGAGACCCAGTACTTC
cdr3_aa: CASSSGTGNQETQYF

cdr3_length: 14
d_call: TRBD2
clone_size: NA
v_call: TRBV6-6
j_call: TRBJ2-3
cdr3_nt: TGTGCCTGCGGTAGCGGGGACGGAACAGATACGCAGTATTTT
cdr3_aa: CACGSGDGTDTQYF

cdr3_length: 14
d_call: TRBD1
clone_size: NA
v_call: TRBV5-1
j_call: TRBJ2-1
cdr3_nt: TGCGCCAGCAGCTCGGGACAGGGGACAAGGGAGCAGTTCTTC
cdr3_aa: CASSSGQGTREQFF

cdr3_length: 12
d_call: NA
clone_size: few
v_call: TRBV29-1
j_call: TRBJ1-3
cdr3_nt: TGCAGCGTTGTGGAGTCTGGAAACACCATATATTTT
cdr3_aa: CSVVESGNTIYF

cdr3_length: 12
d_call: NA
clone_size: NA
v_call: TRBV6-1
j_call: TRBJ2-1
cdr3_nt: TGTGCCAGCGCGGACAGAACCAATGAGCAGTTCTTC
cdr3_aa: CASADRTNEQFF